The TCR beta chain under discussion was sequenced for a study of blood T cell repertoires in COVID-19. The wider study: Donors in the United States, Italy and Spain gave samples during acute or convalescent COVID-19. The analysed material was cDNA or gDNA that came from T cells, B-cell-depleted T cells, or PBMCs.

V gave up 3 bases and J gave up 3 bases; unmatched junction bases: 1. Germline CDR1 and CDR2: KGHSH and LQKENI. This CDR3 spans 13 amino acids. Those who participated ranged in age from 18 to 89 years and resided in around 22 US areas. Worth noting for this clone: At the DNA level, this CDR3 is encoded by other sequences in the same sample as well.

In the study's own analysis: By means of reference gene primer amplification, nucleated cell counts were estimated. TCRdb keeps only in-frame clones here, not all; method: immunoSEQ multiplex PCR. The V and J calls and clone size are taken from that table; D and trimming were inferred from the DNA. The sample gives a few hundred thousand clones, roughly 90% of which show up once; 9.5% is in the top ten. This sequence was found in a woman aged 35 to 49 who had recovered from COVID-19. Specimen: PBMCs or T cells enriched from blood (not recorded which). This chain uses TRBV18 with TRBJ1-2, with 7 bases identical to TRBD1. The chain's CDR3 is CASSPGQHYGYTF. CDR3 DNA sequence: TGTGCCAGCTCACCGGGACAGCACTATGGCTACACCTTC.